Listed below are T cell receptor beta chains from one sample, sequenced in a study of beta chain features in type 1 diabetes. Clones were read by immunoSEQ multiplex PCR, and TCRdb kept only the in-frame ones, dropping some. The sample records about 340,000 clones, roughly a tenth being singletons. Material: central memory CD4+ T cells from blood. These receptors were obtained from a man younger than 45 with type 1 diabetes. CDR3s include the opening cysteine and the closing phenylalanine or tryptophan. Fields, in order: D gene, J gene, V gene, clone size, CDR3 DNA, CDR3 protein. A D gene is named only where the DNA matches it firmly. Expanded clones get a size class; other rows say once, few or many, or leave the size out.

D: NA
J: TRBJ2-7
V: TRBV6-6
size: NA
DNA: TGTGCCAGCAGTCGGGGGGCGGGGTACGAGCAGTACTTC
CDR3: CASSRGAGYEQYF

D: NA
J: TRBJ1-4
V: TRBV2
size: many
DNA: TGTGCCAGCACCCCTACGGTAGGGGGGGGAGAAAAACTGTTTTTT
CDR3: CASTPTVGGGEKLFF

D: NA
J: TRBJ1-1
V: TRBV25-1
size: few
DNA: TGTGCCAGCAGTGAACCTGGTCAGGGGAACACTGAAGCTTTCTTT
CDR3: CASSEPGQGNTEAFF

D: TRBD1
J: TRBJ2-1
V: TRBV7-2
size: few
DNA: TGTGCCAGCAGCTCAACCGGGACAGACTACAATGAGCAGTTCTTC
CDR3: CASSSTGTDYNEQFF

D: NA
J: TRBJ1-5
V: TRBV28
size: NA
DNA: TGTGCCAGCAGTATTAGCAATCAGCCCCAGCATTTT
CDR3: CASSISNQPQHF

D: NA
J: TRBJ1-4
V: TRBV6-5
size: NA
DNA: TGTGCCAGCAGTTACTCGACCGGGAATGGCGAAAAACTGTTTTTT
CDR3: CASSYSTGNGEKLFF

D: NA
J: TRBJ2-7
V: TRBV27
size: once
DNA: TGTGCCAGCAGTCCCTACAGGGTTGGCGAGCAGTACTTC
CDR3: CASSPYRVGEQYF

D: NA
J: TRBJ2-5
V: TRBV7-2
size: NA
DNA: TGTGCCAGCAGCTTTCTCGCGGAGACCCAGTACTTC
CDR3: CASSFLAETQYF

D: NA
J: TRBJ1-1
V: TRBV6-1
size: NA
DNA: TGTGCCAGCAGTGAAGAAGGGGTGAGGAACACTGAAGCTTTCTTT
CDR3: CASSEEGVRNTEAFF

D: NA
J: TRBJ1-2
V: TRBV4-3
size: NA
DNA: TGCGCCAGCAGCCAAGATACGGACTATGGCTACACCTTC
CDR3: CASSQDTDYGYTF

D: NA
J: TRBJ1-1
V: TRBV7-9
size: many
DNA: TGTGCCAGCAGTCCTCGACGGGTGGTTGAAGCTTTCTTT
CDR3: CASSPRRVVEAFF

D: NA
J: TRBJ2-4
V: TRBV6-6
size: many
DNA: TGTGCCAGCAGTTACGGGGGGGCCAAAAACATTCAGTACTTC
CDR3: CASSYGGAKNIQYF

D: NA
J: TRBJ2-7
V: TRBV5-1
size: NA
DNA: TGCGCCAGCAGCACTGCACAGGGAAACGAGCAGTACTTC
CDR3: CASSTAQGNEQYF

D: NA
J: TRBJ1-1
V: TRBV18
size: few
DNA: TGTGCCAGCTCACCTCCTCGGCGTACTGCTTTCTTT
CDR3: CASSPPRRTAFF

D: NA
J: TRBJ1-1
V: TRBV29-1
size: few
DNA: TGCAGCGTTGAAACCGACCCAAAAGCTTTCTTT
CDR3: CSVETDPKAFF

D: TRBD1
J: TRBJ2-2
V: TRBV28
size: few
DNA: TGTGCCAGCACCCCAGGGGGCGCGGGCACCGGGGAGCTGTTTTTT
CDR3: CASTPGGAGTGELFF

D: NA
J: TRBJ2-1
V: TRBV10-3
size: many
DNA: TGTGCCATCAGTGATACTCGCCTCACTCTAGGCAATGAGCAGTTCTTC
CDR3: CAISDTRLTLGNEQFF

D: NA
J: TRBJ2-1
V: TRBV5-6
size: NA
DNA: TGTGCCAGCAGCTTGACGGCTAGAATTAATGAGCAGTTCTTC
CDR3: CASSLTARINEQFF

D: NA
J: TRBJ1-1
V: TRBV2
size: NA
DNA: TGTGCCAGCAAGCACAGGATGATGAACACTGAAGCTTTCTTT
CDR3: CASKHRMMNTEAFF

D: NA
J: TRBJ2-1
V: TRBV2
size: few
DNA: TGTGCCAGCAGTGAAGCGCCCAGGGTTAATGAGCAGTTCTTC
CDR3: CASSEAPRVNEQFF

D: TRBD2
J: TRBJ2-1
V: TRBV9
size: few
DNA: TGTGCCAGCAGCGACCGGACTAGCGCGGATGAGCAGTTCTTC
CDR3: CASSDRTSADEQFF

D: TRBD1
J: TRBJ2-1
V: TRBV2
size: many
DNA: TGTGCCAGCAAATGGGACAGGGTGGTCTTC
CDR3: CASKWDRVVF

D: NA
J: TRBJ1-1
V: TRBV18
size: NA
DNA: TGTGCCAGCTCAAGATCGGTTGAGAACACTGAAGCTTTCTTT
CDR3: CASSRSVENTEAFF

D: TRBD1
J: TRBJ2-5
V: TRBV6-5
size: NA
DNA: TGTGCCAGCGGGCAGGGGGCCCAGTACTTC
CDR3: CASGQGAQYF

D: NA
J: TRBJ2-7
V: TRBV7-2
size: few
DNA: TGTGCCAGCAGCTTATCTGCAGACTACGAGCAGTACTTC
CDR3: CASSLSADYEQYF

D: TRBD1
J: TRBJ1-1
V: TRBV18
size: NA
DNA: TGTGCCAGCTCATCATGGGACAGGGGGAACACTGAAGCTTTCTTT
CDR3: CASSSWDRGNTEAFF

D: NA
J: TRBJ1-5
V: TRBV5-1
size: few
DNA: TGCGCCAGCAGCTTGGTCAGGGATGATCAGCCCCAGCATTTT
CDR3: CASSLVRDDQPQHF

D: TRBD2
J: TRBJ2-1
V: TRBV5-1
size: NA
DNA: TGCGCCAGCAGCTCAACGGGAGCGGGGGGCTTTAATGAGCAGTTCTTC
CDR3: CASSSTGAGGFNEQFF

D: NA
J: TRBJ2-1
V: TRBV20-1
size: few
DNA: TGCAGTGCCTCTATCGGTAATGAGCAGTTCTTC
CDR3: CSASIGNEQFF

D: NA
J: TRBJ2-5
V: TRBV7-2
size: few
DNA: TGTGCCAGCAGCCCAGGGAAGACCCAGTACTTC
CDR3: CASSPGKTQYF

D: TRBD1
J: TRBJ2-3
V: TRBV28
size: NA
DNA: TGTGCCAGCAGATCCGGGACAGGGGACACAGATACGCAGTATTTT
CDR3: CASRSGTGDTDTQYF

D: TRBD1
J: TRBJ1-1
V: TRBV7-9
size: few
DNA: TGTGCCAGCAGCTTGCAGGGGGCCCACACTGAAGCTTTCTTT
CDR3: CASSLQGAHTEAFF

D: TRBD1
J: TRBJ2-3
V: TRBV7-6
size: few
DNA: TGTGCCAGCAGCTTAGGAGGGGGCCGGGATACGCAGTATTTT
CDR3: CASSLGGGRDTQYF

D: NA
J: TRBJ1-2
V: TRBV10-3
size: few
DNA: TGTGCCATCAGTAGACAGCCGCAGAACTATGGCTACACCTTC
CDR3: CAISRQPQNYGYTF

D: TRBD1
J: TRBJ1-1
V: TRBV6-5
size: few
DNA: TGTGCCAGCAGTAACAGGGGGCACATGAACACTGAAGCTTTCTTT
CDR3: CASSNRGHMNTEAFF

D: NA
J: TRBJ1-6
V: TRBV13
size: few
DNA: TGTGCCAGCAGCCAGGGGCTGAATTCACCCCTCCACTTT
CDR3: CASSQGLNSPLHF

D: NA
J: TRBJ2-5
V: TRBV4-3
size: NA
DNA: TGCGCCAGCAGCCAAGATGTGGGGACAGAGACCCAGTACTTC
CDR3: CASSQDVGTETQYF

D: TRBD1
J: TRBJ2-5
V: TRBV9
size: few
DNA: TGTGCCAGCAGCCCCCGACAGGGCCCAGAGACCCAGTACTTC
CDR3: CASSPRQGPETQYF

D: NA
J: TRBJ1-4
V: TRBV4-3
size: few
DNA: TGCGCCAGCAGCCAAGAGTATCTGGGTACGGGTGAAAAACTGTTTTTT
CDR3: CASSQEYLGTGEKLFF

D: NA
J: TRBJ1-5
V: TRBV28
size: few
DNA: TGTGCCAGCACCGGGGGGGGTGAGGGCAATCAGCCCCAGCATTTT
CDR3: CASTGGGEGNQPQHF

D: NA
J: TRBJ1-3
V: TRBV7-2
size: few
DNA: TGTGCCAGCAGCTTAGCTCGTGTATCTGGAAACACCATATATTTT
CDR3: CASSLARVSGNTIYF

D: NA
J: TRBJ2-7
V: TRBV6-6
size: few
DNA: TGTGCCAGCAGAAGTCTGATCGGTGGGGGATACGAGCAGTACTTC
CDR3: CASRSLIGGGYEQYF

D: NA
J: TRBJ1-2
V: TRBV5-8
size: NA
DNA: TGTGCCAGCAGCTTGACAGGGCGGGACTATGGCTACACCTTC
CDR3: CASSLTGRDYGYTF

D: NA
J: TRBJ2-7
V: TRBV28
size: few
DNA: TGTGCCAGCAGTTTGGAGGGATTGGGGGTCCACGAGCAGTACTTC
CDR3: CASSLEGLGVHEQYF

D: NA
J: TRBJ1-2
V: TRBV30
size: few
DNA: TGTGCCTGGAGTGGGTCCTACTATGGCTACACCTTC
CDR3: CAWSGSYYGYTF

D: NA
J: TRBJ2-3
V: TRBV10-3
size: NA
DNA: TGTGCCATCAGTGAGTCGAATCCCGGCCTGAACCTCCCAGATACGCAGTATTTT
CDR3: CAISESNPGLNLPDTQYF

D: TRBD2
J: TRBJ2-1
V: TRBV11-2
size: few
DNA: TGTGCCAGCAGTACTCCGGGACTAGTATCCCATGAGCAGTTCTTC
CDR3: CASSTPGLVSHEQFF

D: NA
J: TRBJ2-3
V: TRBV28
size: NA
DNA: TGTGCCAGCAGTCCAGGGGGGGGCAGAGATACGCAGTATTTT
CDR3: CASSPGGGRDTQYF

D: TRBD2
J: TRBJ2-5
V: TRBV12-5
size: few
DNA: TGTGCTAGTGGGTCACTAGCGGGGAGGGAGACCCAGTACTTC
CDR3: CASGSLAGRETQYF

D: NA
J: TRBJ2-3
V: TRBV5-6
size: NA
DNA: TGTGCCAGCAGCTTGAGAAAGACGGCCAGCACAGATACGCAGTATTTT
CDR3: CASSLRKTASTDTQYF

D: NA
J: TRBJ1-1
V: TRBV6-5
size: few
DNA: TGTACCTGGAACACTGAAGCTTTCTTT
CDR3: CTWNTEAFF

D: NA
J: TRBJ1-6
V: TRBV7-2
size: many
DNA: TGTGCCAGCAGCTTAGCGCAGGTCGGTGATTCACCCCTCCACTTT
CDR3: CASSLAQVGDSPLHF

D: TRBD1
J: TRBJ2-6
V: TRBV7-2
size: NA
DNA: TGTGCCAGCAGCTTTGGACAGGGGAGCCCTGGGGCCAACGTCCTGACTTTC
CDR3: CASSFGQGSPGANVLTF

D: NA
J: TRBJ2-1
V: TRBV30
size: NA
DNA: TGTGCCTGTGACAGAGGCCACTACAATGAGCAGTTCTTC
CDR3: CACDRGHYNEQFF

D: NA
J: TRBJ2-5
V: TRBV6-5
size: NA
DNA: TGTGCCAGCAGTTACTCGACACCGGGGACCCAGTACTTC
CDR3: CASSYSTPGTQYF

D: TRBD2
J: TRBJ2-1
V: TRBV5-6
size: NA
DNA: TGTGCCAGCAGCACGGCAGGGACTAGCACCAATGAGCAGTTCTTC
CDR3: CASSTAGTSTNEQFF

D: NA
J: TRBJ2-5
V: TRBV10-2
size: once
DNA: TGCGCCAGCAACGTCCCGGGACTGCAAGAGACCCAGTACTTC
CDR3: CASNVPGLQETQYF